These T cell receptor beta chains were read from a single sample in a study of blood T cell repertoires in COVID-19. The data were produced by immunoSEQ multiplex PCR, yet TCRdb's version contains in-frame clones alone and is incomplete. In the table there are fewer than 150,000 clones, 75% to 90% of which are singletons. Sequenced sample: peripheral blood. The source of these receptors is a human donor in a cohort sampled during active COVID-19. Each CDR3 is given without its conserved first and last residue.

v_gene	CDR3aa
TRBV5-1	ASRTSGSSYNEQF
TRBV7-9	ASSLTDGYT
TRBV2	ASSVVRGGYT
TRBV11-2	ASSIFDRGYEQY
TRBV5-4	ASSPPWRAGNTEAF
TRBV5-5	ASSSQGRVGYQPQH
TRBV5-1	ASSLGTGGTEAF
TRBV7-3	ASSLTTGGAGSAHADTQY
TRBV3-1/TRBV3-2	ASSQAGGGADTQY
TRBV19	ASTYSGGDQPQH
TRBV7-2	ASSLSRTDTQY
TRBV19	ASSILGSNQPQH
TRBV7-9	ASSKPGQTYEQY
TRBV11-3	ASSSVSSGDTQY
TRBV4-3	ASSQVGESEQY
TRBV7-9	ASSHGLAGEETQY
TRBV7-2	ASSSKAGGPGEQF
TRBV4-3	ASSQDSRVFLSGYT
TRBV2	ASSEGRGKYGYT
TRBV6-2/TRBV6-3	ASSYSGGFYQPQH
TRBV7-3	ASSLAGGSQETQY
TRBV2	ASREQGPQETQY
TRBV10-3	AISDSGVAGSGAGEQF
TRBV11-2	ASSLGLRAEETQY
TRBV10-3	AISEGLGDNQPQH
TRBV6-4	ANNGDREPGELF
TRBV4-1	ASSPTGSSSDYGYT
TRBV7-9	ASLTGSGANVLT
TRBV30	AWRRNRWSTEAF
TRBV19	ASSIRRTDEAF
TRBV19	ASAKRPGLVGNEQF
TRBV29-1	SVLSQDRPDEQF
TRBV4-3	ASSQEGGRDGYT
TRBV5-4	ASSLEPPGGPGGELF
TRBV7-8	ASSLYMPGSSGNTIY
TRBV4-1	ASSPRDRSTDTDTQY
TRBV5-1	ASSSQVLANTEAF
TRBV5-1	ASSMGTSLF
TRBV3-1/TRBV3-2	ASSRGHSQETQY
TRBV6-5	ASSLGTGGGSRQY
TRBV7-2	ASSPLAGYNEQF
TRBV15	ATSRRVTGDGYT
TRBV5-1	ASFRDRGGGEQF
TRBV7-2	ASSALGLAGGYEQF
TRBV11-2	ASSLSLGGRSPLH